The rows below give T cell receptor beta chains drawn from one sample of a study of T-cell reconstitution after alpha-beta-depleted transplantation in children. TCRdb itself ran the PCR reads through MiXCR, one entry per CDR3 protein. Of fewer than 120,000 distinct CDR3 sequences listed, 9% to 12% are singletons. This specimen consisted of PBMCs from the stem cell graft donor, obtained from the stem cell graft. Every receptor here comes from a human donor who donated a stem cell graft to a child with acute lymphoblastic leukemia. Both conserved end residues are part of each CDR3. D genes are given only for firm matches. A row's size may be missing; if present it is once, few, many or a size class.

CDR3 length: 14; J gene: TRBJ1-4; D gene: NA; V gene: TRBV18; clone size: many; CDR3 DNA: TGTGCCAGCTCACCGGGACACGGGAATGAAAAACTGTTTTTT; CDR3 protein: CASSPGHGNEKLFF
CDR3 length: 13; J gene: TRBJ2-1; D gene: NA; V gene: TRBV27; clone size: many; CDR3 DNA: TGTGCCAGCAAGGAGTTCAACTACAATGAGCAGTTCTTC; CDR3 protein: CASKEFNYNEQFF
CDR3 length: 13; J gene: TRBJ2-5; D gene: NA; V gene: TRBV11-2; clone size: many; CDR3 DNA: TGTGCCAGCAGCCGAGGTAGTCAAGAGACCCAGTACTTC; CDR3 protein: CASSRGSQETQYF
CDR3 length: 12; J gene: TRBJ1-1; D gene: NA; V gene: TRBV12-5; clone size: few; CDR3 DNA: TGTGCTAGTGAGTCATTCGGGTCTGAAGCTTTCTTT; CDR3 protein: CASESFGSEAFF
CDR3 length: 15; J gene: TRBJ2-4; D gene: NA; V gene: TRBV10-3; clone size: many; CDR3 DNA: TGTGCCATCAGTGGGAGTCAAGGGGCCAAAAACATTCAGTACTTC; CDR3 protein: CAISGSQGAKNIQYF
CDR3 length: 14; J gene: TRBJ2-3; D gene: TRBD2; V gene: TRBV29-1; clone size: many; CDR3 DNA: TGCAGCGTTGGGCTAGCGGGGGGCCCAGATACGCAGTATTTT; CDR3 protein: CSVGLAGGPDTQYF
CDR3 length: 12; J gene: TRBJ2-5; D gene: NA; V gene: TRBV20-1; clone size: many; CDR3 DNA: TGCAGTGCCATCGGCCCGGGAGAGACCCAGTACTTC; CDR3 protein: CSAIGPGETQYF
CDR3 length: 13; J gene: TRBJ1-6; D gene: NA; V gene: TRBV4-3; clone size: medium-sized; CDR3 DNA: TGCGCCTCAACCACAGGGCCCGGTTCACCCCTCCACTTT; CDR3 protein: CASTTGPGSPLHF
CDR3 length: 15; J gene: TRBJ2-2; D gene: NA; V gene: TRBV2; clone size: few; CDR3 DNA: TGTGCCAGCAGTGATGGCAGGGTAATACCCGGGGAGCTGTTTTTT; CDR3 protein: CASSDGRVIPGELFF
CDR3 length: 16; J gene: TRBJ2-3; D gene: NA; V gene: TRBV27; clone size: many; CDR3 DNA: TGTGCCAGCAGTTTATACTTCAGCGGTAGCACAGATACGCAGTATTTT; CDR3 protein: CASSLYFSGSTDTQYF
CDR3 length: 17; J gene: TRBJ2-3; D gene: TRBD2; V gene: TRBV10-2; clone size: many; CDR3 DNA: TGCGCCAGCAGTGCCCCCGGGGGGGGTTTGAGCACAGATACGCAGTATTTT; CDR3 protein: CASSAPGGGLSTDTQYF
CDR3 length: 17; J gene: TRBJ1-1; D gene: NA; V gene: TRBV7-6; clone size: many; CDR3 DNA: TGTGCCAGCAGCCCTTACGCCCCACAGGGCCGGAACACTGAAGCTTTCTTT; CDR3 protein: CASSPYAPQGRNTEAFF
CDR3 length: 16; J gene: TRBJ2-1; D gene: TRBD1; V gene: TRBV18; clone size: many; CDR3 DNA: TGTGCCAGCTCACCATCGGACAGGGCCCCGGGCAATGAGCAGTTCTTC; CDR3 protein: CASSPSDRAPGNEQFF
CDR3 length: 14; J gene: TRBJ2-3; D gene: NA; V gene: TRBV10-2; clone size: many; CDR3 DNA: TGCGCCAGCAGTGAGGGGGGCCGCACAGATACGCAGTATTTT; CDR3 protein: CASSEGGRTDTQYF
CDR3 length: 13; J gene: TRBJ1-4; D gene: NA; V gene: TRBV4-3; clone size: many; CDR3 DNA: TGCGCCAGCAGCCAAGATACCGGGGGGGAACTGTTTTTT; CDR3 protein: CASSQDTGGELFF
CDR3 length: 16; J gene: TRBJ2-2; D gene: TRBD1; V gene: TRBV7-3; clone size: many; CDR3 DNA: TGTGCCAGCAGCCAAACAGGGGGTACGAACACCGGGGAGCTGTTTTTT; CDR3 protein: CASSQTGGTNTGELFF
CDR3 length: 15; J gene: TRBJ2-2; D gene: NA; V gene: TRBV4-3; clone size: many; CDR3 DNA: TGCGCCAGCAGCCAAGAAGGGCTTAACACCGGGGAGCTGTTTTTT; CDR3 protein: CASSQEGLNTGELFF
CDR3 length: 15; J gene: TRBJ2-3; D gene: NA; V gene: TRBV7-2; clone size: many; CDR3 DNA: TGTGCCAGCAGCCGGGACTCCACATCGGGAGATACGCAGTATTTT; CDR3 protein: CASSRDSTSGDTQYF
CDR3 length: 13; J gene: TRBJ1-5; D gene: NA; V gene: TRBV28; clone size: many; CDR3 DNA: TGTGCCAGCTCTGGGCCGATCAATCAGCCCCAGCATTTT; CDR3 protein: CASSGPINQPQHF
CDR3 length: 20; J gene: TRBJ2-5; D gene: TRBD2; V gene: TRBV4-3; clone size: many; CDR3 DNA: TGCGCCAGCAGCCCGGGACTAGCGGGGGGGCCAGGCCGTAGCCAAGAGACCCAGTACTTC; CDR3 protein: CASSPGLAGGPGRSQETQYF
CDR3 length: 16; J gene: TRBJ2-3; D gene: NA; V gene: TRBV20-1; clone size: NA; CDR3 DNA: TGCAGTGCTAGAGATTGGGAGTTAGACCCGCAAGATACGCAGTATTTT; CDR3 protein: CSARDWELDPQDTQYF
CDR3 length: 14; J gene: TRBJ2-7; D gene: NA; V gene: TRBV5-1; clone size: few; CDR3 DNA: TGCGCCAGCAGCTTGGATCCACAGATCTACGAGCAGTACTTC; CDR3 protein: CASSLDPQIYEQYF
CDR3 length: 16; J gene: TRBJ2-3; D gene: TRBD2; V gene: TRBV5-1; clone size: many; CDR3 DNA: TGCGCCAGCAGCTTTAATTCGCGGGAGTTGACAGATACGCAGTATTTT; CDR3 protein: CASSFNSRELTDTQYF
CDR3 length: 15; J gene: TRBJ2-2; D gene: TRBD2; V gene: TRBV20-1; clone size: many; CDR3 DNA: TGCAGTGCTAGAGAGGGGCCCGGGGGGGCCGGGGAGCTGTTTTTT; CDR3 protein: CSAREGPGGAGELFF
CDR3 length: 14; J gene: TRBJ1-2; D gene: TRBD1; V gene: TRBV12-3/TRBV12-4; clone size: many; CDR3 DNA: TGTGCCAGCAGTTTCCGGACAGGAAGGACTGGCTACACCTTC; CDR3 protein: CASSFRTGRTGYTF
CDR3 length: 14; J gene: TRBJ2-2; D gene: TRBD1; V gene: TRBV29-1; clone size: many; CDR3 DNA: TGCAGCGTTGTGGTTACAGGGGACACCGGGGAGCTGTTTTTT; CDR3 protein: CSVVVTGDTGELFF
CDR3 length: 16; J gene: TRBJ2-3; D gene: TRBD2; V gene: TRBV7-2; clone size: many; CDR3 DNA: TGTGCCAGCAGCTTGGGGCTAGCGGGAGGAACAGATACGCAGTATTTT; CDR3 protein: CASSLGLAGGTDTQYF
CDR3 length: 16; J gene: TRBJ1-5; D gene: TRBD1; V gene: TRBV5-6; clone size: many; CDR3 DNA: TGTGCCAGCAGCCCAAGGGACAGGGTGAGCAATCAGCCCCAGCATTTT; CDR3 protein: CASSPRDRVSNQPQHF
CDR3 length: 11; J gene: TRBJ2-7; D gene: NA; V gene: TRBV7-6; clone size: few; CDR3 DNA: TGTGCCAGCAGCTTAGACAGAGAGCAGTACTTC; CDR3 protein: CASSLDREQYF
CDR3 length: 13; J gene: TRBJ2-7; D gene: TRBD1; V gene: TRBV5-4; clone size: many; CDR3 DNA: TGTGCCAGCAGTACGGACAGGCCCTACGAGCAGTACTTC; CDR3 protein: CASSTDRPYEQYF
CDR3 length: 14; J gene: TRBJ2-3; D gene: TRBD2; V gene: TRBV29-1; clone size: NA; CDR3 DNA: TGCAGCGTGACACTAGCGGGGAATACAGATACGCAGTATTTT; CDR3 protein: CSVTLAGNTDTQYF
CDR3 length: 16; J gene: TRBJ2-1; D gene: NA; V gene: TRBV5-4; clone size: NA; CDR3 DNA: TGTGCCAGCAGCTTGGATTCGGAGGGCCGATACAATGAGCAGTTCTTC; CDR3 protein: CASSLDSEGRYNEQFF
CDR3 length: 16; J gene: TRBJ1-5; D gene: NA; V gene: TRBV6-5; clone size: many; CDR3 DNA: TGTGCCAGCAGTCCCGACCCGACGAGAGGCAATCAGCCCCAGCATTTT; CDR3 protein: CASSPDPTRGNQPQHF
CDR3 length: 15; J gene: TRBJ2-3; D gene: NA; V gene: TRBV29-1; clone size: many; CDR3 DNA: TGCAGCGCCTTCGGCGGTTTATCTAGCACAGATACGCAGTATTTT; CDR3 protein: CSAFGGLSSTDTQYF
CDR3 length: 17; J gene: TRBJ2-3; D gene: TRBD2; V gene: TRBV7-2; clone size: many; CDR3 DNA: TGTGCCAGCAGCTTCCATAGCGGGGGGGCCGGCACAGATACGCAGTATTTT; CDR3 protein: CASSFHSGGAGTDTQYF
CDR3 length: 15; J gene: TRBJ2-5; D gene: TRBD1; V gene: TRBV15; clone size: many; CDR3 DNA: TGTGCCACCAGCAGAACCGGGACAGGGCATGAGACCCAGTACTTC; CDR3 protein: CATSRTGTGHETQYF
CDR3 length: 12; J gene: TRBJ1-1; D gene: NA; V gene: TRBV28; clone size: many; CDR3 DNA: TGTGCCAGCAGTTTAGCCACAGGGCGAGCTTTCTTT; CDR3 protein: CASSLATGRAFF
CDR3 length: 15; J gene: TRBJ2-5; D gene: NA; V gene: TRBV20-1; clone size: many; CDR3 DNA: TGCAGTGCTCTCAATCGGAAGAGGGGCCAAGAGACCCAGTACTTC; CDR3 protein: CSALNRKRGQETQYF
CDR3 length: 17; J gene: TRBJ1-6; D gene: TRBD1; V gene: TRBV12-3/TRBV12-4; clone size: many; CDR3 DNA: TGTGCCAGCAGGCGGGACAGGGGGGCGTCCTATAATTCACCCCTCCACTTT; CDR3 protein: CASRRDRGASYNSPLHF
CDR3 length: 16; J gene: TRBJ2-5; D gene: TRBD2; V gene: TRBV29-1; clone size: many; CDR3 DNA: TGCAGCGTTGAGACTCCCGGACTAGTGGGACAAGAGACCCAGTACTTC; CDR3 protein: CSVETPGLVGQETQYF
CDR3 length: 17; J gene: TRBJ2-1; D gene: TRBD2; V gene: TRBV24-1; clone size: many; CDR3 DNA: TGTGCCACCAGTGATCCCACGATAGCGGGAGGCTACAATGAGCAGTTCTTC; CDR3 protein: CATSDPTIAGGYNEQFF